This TCR beta chain appears in the sequencing data of a study of CD8 T cells in Susac syndrome. With random hexamers, about 0.45 to 1 ug RNA was reverse transcribed. A multiplex approach, immunoSEQ multiplex PCR, amplified TCR beta CDR3 across 54 Vbeta and 13 Jbeta. MiXCR, applied by TCRdb to the immunoSEQ multiplex PCR reads, yields one record per CDR3 protein. Among about 180,000 distinct CDR3 sequences listed, approximately 94% were seen once. This clonotype showed up just once. This CDR3 contains 15 residues. Per germline, CDR1 SGHTA and CDR2 FQGNSA. V was clipped by 5 bases and J by 3 bases; unmatched bases: 9.

The TCR originated in a human donor with Susac syndrome. J is TRBJ2-7 and V is TRBV7-2; 8 nucleotides match TRBD1. Sequencing input: CD4+ T cells from PBMCs. The CDR3 DNA reads TGTGCCAGCAGCCCCACCGGGACAGGTCTCTACGAGCAGTACTTC. Residues: CASSPTGTGLYEQYF. The full variable domain, its missing parts supplied by reference TRBV7-2 and TRBJ2-7, is GAGVSQSPSNKVTEKGKDVELRCDPISGHTALYWYRQSLGQGLEFLIYFQGNSAPDKSGLPSDRFSAERTGGSVSTLTIQRTQQEDSAVYLCASSPTGTGLYEQYFGPGTRLTVT.